A selection of T cell receptor beta chains follows, all from one sample in a study of technical replicates of blood from several donors. Repertoires were generated with immunoSEQ multiplex PCR, while TCRdb's copy carries only in-frame clones and drops some. The data hold roughly 15,000 clones, with approximately 81% observed a single time. Material for sequencing was PBMCs. These receptors were collected from a human donor in good health. Both conserved end residues are part of each CDR3. Fields, in order: clone size, J gene, V gene, CDR3 protein. Clone size is not always given. Where it is, it says once, few, many or a class for expanded clones.

>-|TRBJ2-1|TRBV5-1
CASSLGLAETYNEQFF
>once|TRBJ2-1|TRBV10-3
CAISEPLAVSGNEQFF
>-|TRBJ2-7|TRBV9
CASSVGGGTYEQYF
>-|TRBJ2-1|TRBV7-2
CATGTSFLEQFF
>-|TRBJ2-5|TRBV11-2
CASSSGLQETQYF
>-|TRBJ1-5|TRBV5-1
CASSLTGGESQPQHF
>-|TRBJ2-3|TRBV5-1
CASSLGGTSGTDTQYF
>-|TRBJ2-1|TRBV6-5
CASSSWGGEYNEQFF
>-|TRBJ2-5|TRBV6-5
CASSYRGGWETQYF
>few|TRBJ1-1|TRBV25-1
CASSRNRGDMNTEAFF
>-|TRBJ2-7|TRBV19
CASSLQVSYEQYF
>-|TRBJ2-3|TRBV6-5
CASGSGSSVTDTQYF
>-|TRBJ1-5|TRBV29-1
CSVGQGVGQPQHF
>-|TRBJ1-5|TRBV4-1
CASSQDQGGYQPQHF
>-|TRBJ2-1|TRBV6-1
CASQIAGGYNEQFF
>-|TRBJ2-3|TRBV11-2
CASSLQAGTGTDTQYF
>-|TRBJ2-3|TRBV12-2
CASRLELRERASTDTQYF
>-|TRBJ2-6|TRBV19
CASRGGGTWNSGANVLTF
>-|TRBJ2-7|TRBV7-3
CASSFTGGDEQYF
>-|TRBJ2-3|TRBV6-1
CASELAGSTDTQYF
>-|TRBJ1-5|TRBV6-5
CASSYSQNQPQHF
>-|TRBJ2-5|TRBV7-2
CASSLANQETQYF
>once|TRBJ2-1|TRBV7-2
CASTLLADYNEQFF
>-|TRBJ2-6|TRBV19
CASSIAGSGANVLTF
>-|TRBJ1-2|TRBV6-5
CASRPGQGVYGYTF
>medium-sized|TRBJ2-2|TRBV25-1
CASSEDRDTGELFF
>-|TRBJ1-1|TRBV5-5
CASSLDHRGTEAFF
>-|TRBJ2-2|TRBV7-6
CASSLTDRTLNTGELFF
>-|TRBJ2-2|TRBV25-1
CASSRQGDNTGELFF
>-|TRBJ2-3|TRBV6-5
CASRSQGSTDTQYF
>-|TRBJ2-2|TRBV11-3
CASRGEAGGPGELFF
>once|TRBJ2-7|TRBV7-2
CASSTSSGSSYEQYF
>-|TRBJ2-1|TRBV2
CASSARGSYNEQFF
>once|TRBJ1-4|TRBV20-1
CSAISGQGLFF
>-|TRBJ2-2|TRBV9
CASSPQGKTNTGELFF
>-|TRBJ2-7|TRBV10-3
CAISEPPVYEQYF
>few|TRBJ1-4|TRBV30
CAWRLGYRNEKLFF
>-|TRBJ2-2|TRBV29-1
CSVASGGGIGELFF
>-|TRBJ2-1|TRBV11-2
CASSLGTGQYNEQFF
>-|TRBJ2-4|TRBV6-1
CASSRLTGSKNIQYF
>-|TRBJ2-2|TRBV12-1
CASSLVGVGELFF
>-|TRBJ2-1|TRBV19
CASSPMGAASYEQFF
>-|TRBJ2-5|TRBV2
CASSEQGSGETQYF
>few|TRBJ2-3|TRBV29-1
CSVEDLKTGGTDTQYF
>-|TRBJ2-1|TRBV6-6
CASSSPTGGNEQFF
>-|TRBJ1-3|TRBV11-2
CASRGAGNTIYF
>-|TRBJ2-1|TRBV6-5
CASSYEGMAWNEQFF
>once|TRBJ2-3|TRBV5-1
CASKPNWGGDTQYF
>-|TRBJ2-7|TRBV18
CASSHPRGGPYEQYF